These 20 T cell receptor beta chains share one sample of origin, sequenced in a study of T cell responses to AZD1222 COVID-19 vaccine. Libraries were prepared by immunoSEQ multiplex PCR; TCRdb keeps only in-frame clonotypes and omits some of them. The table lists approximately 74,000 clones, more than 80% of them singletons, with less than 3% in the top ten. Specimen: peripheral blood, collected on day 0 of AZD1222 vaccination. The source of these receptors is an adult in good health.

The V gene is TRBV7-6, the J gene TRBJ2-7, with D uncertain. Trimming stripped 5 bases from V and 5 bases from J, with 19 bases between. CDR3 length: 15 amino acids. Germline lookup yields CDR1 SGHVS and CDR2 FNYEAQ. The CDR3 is CASSQPTAVGNEQYF. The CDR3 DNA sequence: TGTGCCAGCAGCCAACCGACCGCGGTTGGGAACGAGCAGTACTTC. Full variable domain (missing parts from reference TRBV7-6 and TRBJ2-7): GAGVSQSPRYKVTKRGQDVALRCDPISGHVSLYWYRQALGQGPEFLTYFNYEAQQDKSGLPNDRFSAERPEGSISTLTIQRTEQRDSAMYRCASSQPTAVGNEQYFGPGTRLTVT.

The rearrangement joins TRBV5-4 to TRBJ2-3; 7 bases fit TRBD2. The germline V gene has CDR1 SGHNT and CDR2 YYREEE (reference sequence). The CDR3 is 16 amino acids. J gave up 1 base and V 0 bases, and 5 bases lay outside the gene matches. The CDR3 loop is CASSLGGSGRTDTQYF. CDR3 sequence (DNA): TGTGCCAGCAGCTTGGGGGGTAGCGGGCGCACAGATACGCAGTATTTT.

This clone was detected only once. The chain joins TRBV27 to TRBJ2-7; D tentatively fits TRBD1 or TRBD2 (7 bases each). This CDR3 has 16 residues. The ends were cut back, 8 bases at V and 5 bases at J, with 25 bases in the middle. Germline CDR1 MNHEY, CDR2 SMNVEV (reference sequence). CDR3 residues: CASFSTRGGASHEQYF. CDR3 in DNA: TGTGCCAGCTTCTCCACCAGGGGGGGGGCGTCCCACGAGCAGTACTTC.

The CDR3 bases are TGTGCCAGCAGCCGAGGTATAATGGGACGCGAGCAGTACTTC. It encodes CASSRGIMGREQYF. V gene TRBV6-5 combines with J gene TRBJ2-7; D is perhaps TRBD1 or TRBD2 (5 bases each). The V end was cut by 6 bases, the J end by 6 bases, with 18 bases between. Germline CDR1 and CDR2: MNHEY and SVGAGI. The CDR3 contains 14 residues.

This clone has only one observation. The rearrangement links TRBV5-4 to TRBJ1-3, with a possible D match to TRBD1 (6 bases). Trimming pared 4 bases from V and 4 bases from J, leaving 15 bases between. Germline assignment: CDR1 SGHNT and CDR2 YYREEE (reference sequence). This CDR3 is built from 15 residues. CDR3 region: CASSGPGEGGNTIYF. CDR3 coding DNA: TGTGCCAGCAGCGGCCCAGGGGAAGGAGGAAACACCATATATTTT.

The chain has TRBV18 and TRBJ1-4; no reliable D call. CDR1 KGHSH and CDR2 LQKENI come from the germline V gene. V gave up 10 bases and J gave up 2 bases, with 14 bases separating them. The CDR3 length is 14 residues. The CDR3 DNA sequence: TGTGCCACCCAGATCTCAACCACTAATGAAAAACTGTTTTTT. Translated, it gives CATQISTTNEKLFF.

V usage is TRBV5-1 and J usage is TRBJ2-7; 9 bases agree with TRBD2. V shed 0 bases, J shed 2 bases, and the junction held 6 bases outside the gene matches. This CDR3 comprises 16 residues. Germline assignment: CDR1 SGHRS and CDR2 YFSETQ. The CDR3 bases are TGCGCCAGCAGCTTGGTGGTGACTAGCGGAACCTACGAGCAGTACTTC. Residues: CASSLVVTSGTYEQYF.

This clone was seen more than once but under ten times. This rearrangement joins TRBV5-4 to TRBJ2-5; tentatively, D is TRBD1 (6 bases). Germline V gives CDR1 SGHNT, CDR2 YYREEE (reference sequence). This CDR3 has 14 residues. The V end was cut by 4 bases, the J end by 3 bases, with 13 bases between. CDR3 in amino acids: CASSTGTTKETQYF. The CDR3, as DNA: TGTGCCAGCAGCACCGGGACAACCAAAGAGACCCAGTACTTC.

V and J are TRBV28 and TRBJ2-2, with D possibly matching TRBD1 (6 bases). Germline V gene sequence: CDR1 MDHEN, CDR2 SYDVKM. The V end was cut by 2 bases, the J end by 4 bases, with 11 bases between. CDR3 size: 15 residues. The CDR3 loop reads CASSLGQIITGELFF. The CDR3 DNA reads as TGTGCCAGCAGTTTAGGACAGATCATCACCGGGGAGCTGTTTTTT.

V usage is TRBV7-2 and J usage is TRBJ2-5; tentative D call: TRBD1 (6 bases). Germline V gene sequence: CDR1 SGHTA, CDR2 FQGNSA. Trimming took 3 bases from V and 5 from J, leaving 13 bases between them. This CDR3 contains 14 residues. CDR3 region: CASSFSQGQETQYF. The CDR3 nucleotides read TGTGCCAGCAGCTTCTCCCAGGGGCAGGAGACCCAGTACTTC.

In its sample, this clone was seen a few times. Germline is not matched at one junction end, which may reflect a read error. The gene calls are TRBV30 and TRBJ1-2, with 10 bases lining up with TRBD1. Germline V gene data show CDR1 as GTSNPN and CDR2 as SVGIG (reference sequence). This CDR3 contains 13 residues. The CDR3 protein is CAWNLDRQGALRF. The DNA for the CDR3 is TGTGCCTGGAACCTAGACCGACAGGGGGCGCTCCGCTTC.

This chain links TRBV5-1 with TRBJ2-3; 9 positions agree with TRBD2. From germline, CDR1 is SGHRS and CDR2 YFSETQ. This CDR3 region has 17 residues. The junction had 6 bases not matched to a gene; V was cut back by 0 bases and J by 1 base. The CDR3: CASSLVAGGGGTDTQYF. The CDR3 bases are TGCGCCAGCAGCTTGGTCGCCGGCGGGGGGGGCACAGATACGCAGTATTTT.

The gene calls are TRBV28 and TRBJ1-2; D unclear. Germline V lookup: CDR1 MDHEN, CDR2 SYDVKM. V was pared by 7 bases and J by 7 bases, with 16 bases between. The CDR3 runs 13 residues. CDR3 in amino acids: CASTPPGFSGYTF. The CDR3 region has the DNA TGTGCCAGCACCCCTCCGGGATTCTCTGGCTACACCTTC.

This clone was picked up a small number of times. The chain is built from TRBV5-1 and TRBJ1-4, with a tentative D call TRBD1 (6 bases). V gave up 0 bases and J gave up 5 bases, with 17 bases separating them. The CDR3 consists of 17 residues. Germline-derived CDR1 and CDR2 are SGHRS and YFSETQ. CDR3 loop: CASSLDRVRGANEKLFF. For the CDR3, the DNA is TGCGCCAGCAGCTTGGACAGGGTTCGGGGTGCCAATGAAAAACTGTTTTTT.

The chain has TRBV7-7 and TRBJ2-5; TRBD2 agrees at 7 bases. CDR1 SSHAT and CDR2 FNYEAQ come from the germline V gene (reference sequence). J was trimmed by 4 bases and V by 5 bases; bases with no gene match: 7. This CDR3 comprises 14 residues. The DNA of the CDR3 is TGTGCCAGCAGCCCGACGGGGGGAGGAGAGACCCAGTACTTC. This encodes CASSPTGGGETQYF.

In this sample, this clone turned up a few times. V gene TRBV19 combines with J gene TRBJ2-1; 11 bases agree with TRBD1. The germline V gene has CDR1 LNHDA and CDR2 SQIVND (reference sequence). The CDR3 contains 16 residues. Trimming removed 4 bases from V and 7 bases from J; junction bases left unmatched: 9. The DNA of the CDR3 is TGTGCCAGTAGTACGGACGGGACAGGGGGAATGAATGAGCAGTTCTTC. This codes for CASSTDGTGGMNEQFF.

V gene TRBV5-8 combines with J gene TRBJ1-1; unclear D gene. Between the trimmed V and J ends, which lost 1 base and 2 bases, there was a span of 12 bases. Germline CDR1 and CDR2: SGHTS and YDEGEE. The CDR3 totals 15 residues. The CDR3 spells CASSLYPLVNTEAFF. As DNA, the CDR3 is TGTGCCAGCAGCTTGTACCCACTTGTAAACACTGAAGCTTTCTTT.

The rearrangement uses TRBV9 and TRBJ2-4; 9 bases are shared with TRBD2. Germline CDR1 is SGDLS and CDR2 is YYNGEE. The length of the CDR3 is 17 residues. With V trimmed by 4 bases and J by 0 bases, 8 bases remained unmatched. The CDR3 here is CASSRTAGGLAKNIQYF. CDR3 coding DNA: TGTGCCAGCAGCAGAACAGCGGGGGGTTTAGCCAAAAACATTCAGTACTTC.

CDR3 protein: CASSQVDRPYEQYF. DNA of the CDR3: TGTGCCAGCAGCCAAGTTGACAGACCCTACGAGCAGTACTTC. This chain connects TRBV14 to TRBJ2-7, with D perhaps matching TRBD1 (5 bases). Germline CDR1 reads SGHDN; CDR2 reads FVKESK. The V and J ends lost 1 base and 2 bases respectively, with 9 bases between them. CDR3 length equals 14 residues.

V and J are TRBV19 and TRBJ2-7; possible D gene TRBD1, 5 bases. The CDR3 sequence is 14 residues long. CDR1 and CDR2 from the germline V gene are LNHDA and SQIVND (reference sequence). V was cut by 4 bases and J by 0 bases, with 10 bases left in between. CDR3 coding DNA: TGTGCCAGTAGTACACAGGTGAGCTCCTACGAGCAGTACTTC. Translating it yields CASSTQVSSYEQYF.